Presented here are 21 T cell receptor beta chains from one specimen sequenced in a study of identical twins. TCRdb used MiXCR to reprocess the 5' RACE reads, holding one entry per CDR3 protein. The sample includes about 520,000 distinct CDR3 sequences, about 20% of them seen just once. These data were also filed under a second study, of T cells expressing NK-cell markers.

The sequenced sample was CD4+ T cells sorted from blood. These receptors originate from a woman in her late teens or twenties in good health.

This clonotype was detected only a few times. The V call is TRBV7-9, the J call TRBJ2-3, with D possibly being TRBD2 (5 bases). CDR1 is SEHNR, CDR2 FQNEAQ, per germline (reference sequence). The CDR3 has 17 residues. Trimming took 5 bases from V and 2 from J, leaving 20 bases between them. The CDR3, as DNA: TGTGCCAGCAGCCCCAGTATGCTAGCACTGAACACAGATACGCAGTATTTT. Translating gives CASSPSMLALNTDTQYF.

This clonotype has only a few counts. The chain combines TRBV12-3 or TRBV12-4 with TRBJ2-7; possible D gene TRBD2, 5 bases. V was cut by 6 bases and J by 6 bases, with 21 bases left in between. The CDR3 loop spans 15 amino acids. CDR3 coding DNA: TGTGCCAGCAGCCCCATTGGGGAGCATCTCGCCGAGCAGTACTTC. Amino acids: CASSPIGEHLAEQYF.

The chain combines TRBV9 with TRBJ2-5, with D perhaps TRBD1 or TRBD2 (5 bases each). The CDR3 is 15 residues long. Germline CDR1 and CDR2: SGDLS and YYNGEE. V was shortened by 0 bases and J by 1 base, with 10 bases between the two germline ends. CDR3 amino acids: CASSVVGGFQETQYF. The CDR3 DNA is TGTGCCAGCAGCGTAGTTGGGGGTTTCCAAGAGACCCAGTACTTC.

The genes are TRBV19 and TRBJ2-1, with 8 bases identical to TRBD2. The germline V gene encodes CDR1 LNHDA and CDR2 SQIVND (reference sequence). The CDR3 consists of 13 residues. V was pared by 10 bases and J by 9 bases, with 11 bases of the junction left unmatched. The CDR3 DNA reads TGTGCCACCTCTAGCGGGTCGTGGGGTGAGCAGTTCTTC. Protein: CATSSGSWGEQFF.

This rearrangement joins TRBV5-6 to TRBJ1-1, with a possible D match to TRBD1 (6 bases). V gave up 4 bases and J gave up 10 bases, with 11 bases separating them. This CDR3 is 11 amino acids long. In germline, CDR1 is SGHDT, CDR2 YYEEEE. CDR3 region: CASSRGGLAFF. DNA of the CDR3: TGTGCCAGCAGCAGAGGGGGACTAGCTTTCTTT. Combining the CDR3 with reference TRBV5-6 and TRBJ1-1 gives the whole variable domain DAGVTQSPTHLIKTRGQQVTLRCSPKSGHDTVSWYQQALGQGPQFIFQYYEEEERQRGNFPDRFSGHQFPNYSSELNVNALLLGDSALYLCASSRGGLAFFGQGTRLTVV.

This clonotype was detected a few times. CDR3 loop: CASRRGWTTNEKLFF. CDR3 sequence (DNA): TGCGCCAGCCGTCGTGGGTGGACGACTAATGAAAAACTGTTTTTT. The V call is TRBV5-1, the J call TRBJ1-4; D is uncertain. Trimming pared 7 bases from V and 2 bases from J, leaving 15 bases between. The CDR3 is 15 residues long. Germline V gene lookup returns CDR1 SGHRS and CDR2 YFSETQ.

There are many counts of this clonotype. V usage is TRBV3-1 and J usage is TRBJ2-3, with 7 bases lining up with TRBD2. This CDR3 is built from 13 residues. Germline V lookup: CDR1 LGHDT, CDR2 YNNKEL (reference sequence). Unmatched junction bases numbered 7, after V lost 8 bases and J lost 5 bases. The CDR3 is CASAGRAIDTQYF. The CDR3 nucleotides read TGTGCCAGCGCTGGGAGGGCCATAGATACGCAGTATTTT.

The chain employs TRBV20-1 and TRBJ2-2, with D possibly called TRBD1 or TRBD2 (6 bases each). There are 14 residues in the CDR3. V lost 6 bases, J lost 0 bases, and 11 bases lay in between. The germline V gene encodes CDR1 DFQATT and CDR2 SNEGSKA (reference sequence). The CDR3: CSAGGPANTGELFF. Here the CDR3 DNA reads TGCAGTGCGGGGGGCCCCGCGAACACCGGGGAGCTGTTTTTT.

This chain connects TRBV5-1 to TRBJ1-1; D may be TRBD1 (6 bases). Germline values: CDR1 SGHRS, CDR2 YFSETQ. CDR3 size: 15 residues. V was trimmed by 0 bases and J by 5 bases, leaving 14 bases between them. Here the CDR3 reads CASSLEGGRRTEAFF. DNA of the CDR3: TGCGCCAGCAGCTTGGAAGGGGGGAGGCGAACTGAAGCTTTCTTT.

This clonotype was seen many times. The rearrangement uses TRBV20-1 and TRBJ2-7; 8 positions agree with TRBD1. Germline V CDR1 and CDR2: DFQATT, SNEGSKA (reference sequence). V shed 3 bases, J shed 6 bases, and the junction held 4 bases outside the gene matches. The CDR3 has 12 amino acids. CDR3 DNA sequence: TGCAGTGCTAGCCGCACAGGGGGCGAGCAGTACTTC. It is translated as CSASRTGGEQYF.

CDR3 loop: CSVKAATASTDTQYF. The CDR3 coding sequence is TGCAGCGTCAAGGCAGCTACCGCTAGCACAGATACGCAGTATTTT. The V and J genes are TRBV29-1 and TRBJ2-3; no clear D gene. The V gene's germline CDR1 is SQVTM and CDR2 ANQGSEA. The CDR3 contains 15 residues. V shed 6 bases and J shed 0 bases, with 16 bases lying between them.

This chain connects TRBV9 to TRBJ2-7, with 10 bases matching TRBD1. The CDR3 contains 15 residues. Germline V gene lookup returns CDR1 SGDLS and CDR2 YYNGEE. J gave up 3 bases and V 4 bases, and 7 bases lay outside the gene matches. The CDR3 bases are TGTGCCAGCAGCCCTATGACAGGGGGCTACTACGAGCAGTACTTC. Encoded protein: CASSPMTGGYYEQYF.

V gene TRBV20-1 combines with J gene TRBJ2-3; the D call may be TRBD1 or TRBD2 (5 bases each). Per the germline V gene, CDR1 is DFQATT and CDR2 is SNEGSKA (reference sequence). V was shortened by 5 bases and J by 2 bases, with 17 bases between the two germline ends. The CDR3 extends over 15 amino acids. The CDR3 region is CSAGTATRITDTQYF. CDR3 sequence (DNA): TGCAGTGCTGGGACCGCGACGAGGATCACAGATACGCAGTATTTT.

The table lists this clonotype with a few counts. The chain joins TRBV20-1 to TRBJ1-5; TRBD1 matches 7 bases. This CDR3 spans 14 amino acids. With V trimmed by 6 bases and J by 0 bases, 5 bases remained unmatched. Germline loops: CDR1 DFQATT, CDR2 SNEGSKA (reference sequence). The CDR3 sequence is CSAEGTASNQPQHF. DNA for the CDR3: TGCAGTGCCGAAGGGACAGCTAGCAATCAGCCCCAGCATTTT.

V gene TRBV5-1 combines with J gene TRBJ2-3; D call uncertain. CDR3 length: 16 residues. Germline V gene sequence: CDR1 SGHRS, CDR2 YFSETQ. With 0 bases removed from V and 0 bases from J, the gap between germline ends came to 11 bases. CDR3 amino acids: CASSLGTATSTDTQYF. For the CDR3, the DNA is TGCGCCAGCAGCTTGGGTACCGCGACGAGCACAGATACGCAGTATTTT.

The V and J genes are TRBV30 and TRBJ2-7, with a possible D match to TRBD1 (6 bases). The V end was cut by 1 base, the J end by 6 bases, with 13 bases between. The V gene's germline CDR1 is GTSNPN and CDR2 SVGIG (reference sequence). The CDR3 covers 13 residues. The CDR3 spells CAWSARGPSEQYF. CDR3 DNA: TGTGCCTGGAGTGCCAGGGGTCCCTCCGAGCAGTACTTC.

In this sample, this clonotype turned up a few times. The chain recombines TRBV6-1 with TRBJ2-1, with TRBD2 matching 9 bases. The CDR3 has 15 amino acids. J was trimmed by 11 bases and V by 8 bases; bases with no gene match: 16. Per the germline V gene, CDR1 is MNHNS and CDR2 is SASEGT. The CDR3 sequence: CASSGGASGMGKQFF. The CDR3 DNA is TGTGCCAGCTCCGGGGGAGCTAGCGGGATGGGAAAGCAGTTCTTC.

J is TRBJ2-3 and V is TRBV20-1; D may match TRBD1 or TRBD2 (5 bases each). CDR3 length equals 15 residues. Germline lookup yields CDR1 DFQATT and CDR2 SNEGSKA (reference sequence). The CDR3 DNA reads as TGCAGACCCGCTAGACAGCGCGGACTCACAGATACGCAGTATTTT. This gives the protein CRPARQRGLTDTQYF.

This chain connects TRBV20-1 to TRBJ2-1, with D tentatively TRBD1 (5 bases). The germline V gene has CDR1 DFQATT and CDR2 SNEGSKA (reference sequence). CDR3 length: 9 residues. The CDR3 here is CSGSQGQFF. CDR3 nucleotides: TGCAGCGGTAGTCAGGGGCAGTTCTTC.

The V call is TRBV7-2, the J call TRBJ2-5; 11 nucleotides line up with TRBD2. Germline CDR1 is SGHTA and CDR2 is FQGNSA. With V trimmed by 3 bases and J by 4 bases, 4 bases remained unmatched. The CDR3 loop spans 15 amino acids. CDR3 DNA: TGTGCCAGCAGCTTTGTTGGGACTAGCGGAGAGACCCAGTACTTC. Its translation: CASSFVGTSGETQYF.

This clonotype was recorded a few times. J is TRBJ1-3 and V is TRBV20-1; D is unresolved. V was clipped by 3 bases and J by 2 bases, with 8 bases between them. The germline gives CDR1 DFQATT, CDR2 SNEGSKA (reference sequence). The CDR3 spans 13 residues. DNA of the CDR3: TGCAGTGCTAGCATCGGGGCTGGAAACACCATATATTTT. This codes for CSASIGAGNTIYF.